Described below is a single TCR beta chain sequence and its context. Authors' methods: Nucleated cell counts were estimated from reference gene primer amplification. Sequencing used immunoSEQ multiplex PCR; TCRdb keeps in-frame clones, though not all of them. V and J calls and clone size are given by that table; D and trimming were obtained from the DNA. The sample records approximately 160,000 clones, 80% to 85% being singletons. These data come from a study of blood T cell repertoires in COVID-19. Study background: Whether acute or convalescent, the COVID-19 samples came from the United States, Italy and Spain. From T cells, B-cell-depleted T cells, or PBMCs came the material, which was cDNA or gDNA.

Sequencing was performed on peripheral blood. This TCR was recovered from a woman older than 75 with active or convalescent COVID-19.

CDR3 in amino acids: CASSQITQGARGYTF. CDR3 nucleotides: TGTGCCAGCAGCCAGATTACACAGGGGGCGCGGGGCTACACCTTC. The gene calls are TRBV14 and TRBJ1-2, with 9 nucleotides matching TRBD1. Looked up from germline, CDR1 is SGHDN and CDR2 is FVKESK. This CDR3 is 15 amino acids long. The ends lost 3 bases at V and 8 bases at J; junction bases unmatched: 10.